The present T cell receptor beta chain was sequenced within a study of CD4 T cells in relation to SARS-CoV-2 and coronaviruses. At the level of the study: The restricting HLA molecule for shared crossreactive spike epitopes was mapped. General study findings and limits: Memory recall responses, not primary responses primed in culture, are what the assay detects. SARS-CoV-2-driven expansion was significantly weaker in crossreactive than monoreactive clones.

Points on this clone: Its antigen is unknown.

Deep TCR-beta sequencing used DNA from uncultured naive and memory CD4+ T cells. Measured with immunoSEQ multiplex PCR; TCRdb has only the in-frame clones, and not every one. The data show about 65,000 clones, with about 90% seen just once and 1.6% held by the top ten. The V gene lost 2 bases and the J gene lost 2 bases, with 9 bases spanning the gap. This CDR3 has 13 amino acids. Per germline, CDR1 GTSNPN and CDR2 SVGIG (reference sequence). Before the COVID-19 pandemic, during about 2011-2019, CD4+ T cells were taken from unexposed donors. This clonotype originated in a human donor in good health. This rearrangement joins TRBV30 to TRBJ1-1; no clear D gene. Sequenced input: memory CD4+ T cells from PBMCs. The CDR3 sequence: CAWSTHLNTEAFF. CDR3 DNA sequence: TGTGCCTGGAGTACACACCTAAACACTGAAGCTTTCTTT.